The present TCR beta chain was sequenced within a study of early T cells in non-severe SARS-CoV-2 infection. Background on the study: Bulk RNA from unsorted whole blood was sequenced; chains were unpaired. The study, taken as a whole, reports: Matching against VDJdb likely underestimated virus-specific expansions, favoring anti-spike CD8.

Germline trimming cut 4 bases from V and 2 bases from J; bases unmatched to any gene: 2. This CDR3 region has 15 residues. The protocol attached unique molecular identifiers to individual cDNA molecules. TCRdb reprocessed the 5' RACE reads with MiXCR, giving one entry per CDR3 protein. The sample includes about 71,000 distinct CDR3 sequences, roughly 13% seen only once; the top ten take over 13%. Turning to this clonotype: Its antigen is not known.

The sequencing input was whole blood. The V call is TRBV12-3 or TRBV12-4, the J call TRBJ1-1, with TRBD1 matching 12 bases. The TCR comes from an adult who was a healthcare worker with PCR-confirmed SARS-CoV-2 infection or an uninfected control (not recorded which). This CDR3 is CASSWGQGANTEAFF. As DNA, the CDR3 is TGTGCCAGCAGTTGGGGACAGGGGGCTAACACTGAAGCTTTCTTT.